This passage covers 6 T cell receptor beta chains from one sample sequenced in a study of blood T cell repertoires in COVID-19. Profiled with immunoSEQ multiplex PCR; TCRdb holds only in-frame clones, not every one. The sample lists approximately 190,000 clones; about 88% were seen once. Specimen: peripheral blood. All receptors derive from a middle-aged woman who had recovered from COVID-19.

This clone was seen a few times. The chain joins TRBV7-2 to TRBJ1-1, with D perhaps matching TRBD1 (6 bases). Looked up from germline, CDR1 is SGHTA and CDR2 is FQGNSA. With 11 bases removed from V and 0 bases from J, the gap between germline ends came to 22 bases. The CDR3 has 16 residues. CDR3 residues: CAAGGTSGQLNTEAFF. Written as DNA, the CDR3 is TGTGCCGCGGGCGGTACATCCGGACAGTTGAACACTGAAGCTTTCTTT. Together with reference TRBV7-2 and TRBJ1-1, the CDR3 gives the full variable domain: GAGVSQSPSNKVTEKGKDVELRCDPISGHTALYWYRQSLGQGLEFLIYFQGNSAPDKSGLPSDRFSAERTGGSVSTLTIQRTQQEDSAVYLCAAGGTSGQLNTEAFFGQGTRLTVV.

This chain connects TRBV12-5 to TRBJ1-1; 8 bases line up with TRBD1. Per germline, CDR1 LGHNT and CDR2 FRNRAP. The CDR3 totals 14 residues. V was pared by 1 base and J by 5 bases, with 3 bases of the junction left unmatched. DNA of the CDR3: TGTGCTAGTGGTTTGGGAGACAGGGGAACTGAAGCTTTCTTT. This translates into CASGLGDRGTEAFF.

The rearrangement joins TRBV6-2 or TRBV6-3 to TRBJ2-5, with TRBD2 identical over 8 bases. CDR3 length: 15 residues. Trimming at V came to 2 bases and at J to 4 bases, leaving 6 bases not matched to a gene. CDR1 is MNHEY and CDR2 is SVGEGT in the germline V gene. Here the CDR3 reads CASSYPAGGAETQYF. The CDR3 DNA sequence: TGTGCCAGCAGTTACCCGGCCGGGGGGGCAGAGACCCAGTACTTC.

The gene calls are TRBV29-1 and TRBJ1-1; the D gene is possibly TRBD1 (6 bases). The CDR3 spans 12 residues. Germline V gene sequence: CDR1 SQVTM, CDR2 ANQGSEA. Trimming removed 8 bases from V and 1 base from J, with 11 bases in between. CDR3 coding DNA: TGCAGCTCCAGGACAGAGAACACTGAAGCTTTCTTT. It is translated as CSSRTENTEAFF.

This clone was counted between two and nine times. The V gene is TRBV6-5, the J gene TRBJ2-1; 10 nucleotides align to TRBD2. The CDR3 contains 15 residues. Per the germline V gene, CDR1 is MNHEY and CDR2 is SVGAGI. Trimming took 3 bases from V and 8 from J; bases not matched to a gene: 7. The CDR3: CASSYTRLAGDEQFF. CDR3 sequence (DNA): TGTGCCAGCAGTTATACGAGGCTAGCGGGAGATGAGCAGTTCTTC.

The chain recombines TRBV6-2 or TRBV6-3 with TRBJ1-1; D is ambiguous. Germline-derived CDR1 and CDR2 are MNHEY and SVGEGT. This CDR3 has 15 residues. The germline V and J ends were trimmed by 0 bases and 7 bases, with 15 bases remaining between them. As DNA, the CDR3 is TGTGCCAGCAGTTACTCGCGGGGAGGCACCAGTGAAGCTTTCTTT. Translation: CASSYSRGGTSEAFF.